The 16 T cell receptor beta chains below come from one sample, sequenced in a study of blood T cell repertoires in COVID-19. Libraries were prepared by immunoSEQ multiplex PCR; TCRdb keeps only in-frame clonotypes and omits some of them. The sample shows around 380,000 clones, 70% to 90% of them seen only once. The sequenced material came from PBMCs or T cells enriched from blood (not recorded which). The receptors were sampled from a man aged 25-45 years who had recovered from COVID-19.

This clone was counted between two and nine times. The genes are TRBV10-3 and TRBJ2-7, with D tentatively TRBD1 (5 bases). The CDR3 sequence is 12 residues long. Trimming removed 5 bases at V and 3 bases at J, with 8 bases between. CDR1 and CDR2 (germline): ENHRY, SYGVKD. The CDR3 sequence is CAISRQSYEQYF. The CDR3 DNA reads TGTGCCATCAGTCGACAGAGCTACGAGCAGTACTTC.

The J gene is TRBJ2-5, the V gene TRBV15; D might be TRBD1 (5 bases). The germline CDR1 and CDR2 sequences are LNHNV and YYDKDF (reference sequence). This CDR3 has 14 residues. V gave up 4 bases and J gave up 3 bases, with 12 bases separating them. The CDR3 sequence is CATSKGQGKETQYF. CDR3 nucleotides: TGTGCCACCAGCAAGGGCCAGGGAAAAGAGACCCAGTACTTC.

The rearrangement joins TRBV30 to TRBJ1-5; no clear D gene. Trimming took off 2 bases at V and 3 bases at J, with 8 bases between the two ends. CDR3 size: 13 residues. Per the germline V gene, CDR1 is GTSNPN and CDR2 is SVGIG (reference sequence). The CDR3 reads CAWSSPNNQPQHF. The CDR3 DNA reads as TGTGCCTGGAGTTCACCTAACAATCAGCCCCAGCATTTT.

The chain carries TRBV5-8 and TRBJ1-1; perhaps TRBD1 as D (6 bases). This CDR3 is 13 amino acids long. Germline-derived CDR1 and CDR2 are SGHTS and YDEGEE. V was trimmed by 2 bases and J by 4 bases, leaving 9 bases between them. CDR3: CASSFTGTTEAFF. CDR3 bases: TGTGCCAGCAGCTTTACAGGGACCACTGAAGCTTTCTTT.

The chain recombines TRBV11-2 with TRBJ2-7; D ambiguous. Germline V gene data show CDR1 as SGHAT and CDR2 as FQNNGV. The CDR3 sequence is 15 residues long. V was shortened by 5 bases and J by 3 bases, with 17 bases between the two germline ends. The CDR3 bases are TGTGCCAGCAGCCTCCCCGGGTCGACGGACTACGAGCAGTACTTC. Translated, it gives CASSLPGSTDYEQYF.

The V gene is TRBV6-1, the J gene TRBJ1-2, with 7 bases matching TRBD1. The CDR3 has 13 amino acids. V lost 1 base and J lost 8; bases outside the gene matches: 4. Germline CDR1 MNHNS, CDR2 SASEGT. The CDR3 DNA is TGTGCCAGCAGTGAAGGACAGGGCAGGGGCTACACCTTC. Amino acids: CASSEGQGRGYTF.

The chain employs TRBV19 and TRBJ2-7, with 10 bases that match TRBD1. The CDR3 contains 16 residues. V lost 5 bases, J lost 5 bases, and 12 bases stayed unmatched. The germline V gene encodes CDR1 LNHDA and CDR2 SQIVND (reference sequence). CDR3 nucleotides: TGTGCCAGTAGTCCCTCCGGGACAGGGGCGGACGACGAGCAGTACTTC. Residues: CASSPSGTGADDEQYF.

This clone was seen once. This chain joins TRBV7-8 and TRBJ1-5, with 8 bases that match TRBD1. There are 15 residues in the CDR3. Losses at the gene ends were 5 bases for V and 3 bases for J; bases not matched to a gene: 6. Germline assignment: CDR1 SGHVS and CDR2 FQNEAQ. CDR3 residues: CASSANRGYNQPQHF. The CDR3 DNA reads as TGTGCCAGCAGCGCCAACAGGGGGTACAATCAGCCCCAGCATTTT.

The chain carries TRBV7-2 and TRBJ1-2; D unclear. Per germline, CDR1 SGHTA and CDR2 FQGNSA. Trimming left V 1 base short and J 0 bases short, with 3 bases between. The CDR3 runs to 13 residues. The CDR3 nucleotides are TGTGCCAGCAGCTTAGGCGCTAACTATGGCTACACCTTC. This codes for CASSLGANYGYTF.

This chain links TRBV27 with TRBJ2-7, with D perhaps TRBD2 (7 bases). CDR3 length: 15 residues. Trimming removed 2 bases at V and 3 bases at J, with 14 bases between. Germline V gene sequence: CDR1 MNHEY, CDR2 SMNVEV (reference sequence). CDR3 nucleotide sequence: TGTGCCAGCAGTTTAACTGCGGGGGCATACTACGAGCAGTACTTC. Translating it yields CASSLTAGAYYEQYF.

V gene TRBV5-4 combines with J gene TRBJ2-2; 9 bases fit TRBD1. J gave up 5 bases and V 0 bases, and 8 bases lay outside the gene matches. This CDR3 spans 17 amino acids. CDR1 SGHNT and CDR2 YYREEE come from the germline V gene (reference sequence). In DNA, the CDR3 is TGTGCCAGCAGCTTGGACCCGACAGGGGGAGAGACCGGGGAGCTGTTTTTT. Its translation is CASSLDPTGGETGELFF.

The rearrangement joins TRBV19 to TRBJ1-1; a possible D gene is TRBD1 (5 bases). The germline gives CDR1 LNHDA, CDR2 SQIVND (reference sequence). This CDR3 is 12 amino acids long. Trimming shortened V by 5 bases and J by 5 bases, and 9 bases separated the two germline ends. CDR3 protein: CASSERQTEAFF. The CDR3 coding sequence is TGTGCCAGTAGTGAGCGACAGACTGAAGCTTTCTTT.

J is TRBJ1-1 and V is TRBV6-5; perhaps TRBD1 as D (5 bases). Trimming stripped 7 bases from V and 4 bases from J, with 16 bases between. This CDR3 has 14 amino acids. Per germline, CDR1 MNHEY and CDR2 SVGAGI. The CDR3 sequence is CASTKGGHSTEAFF. The DNA of the CDR3 is TGTGCCAGCACAAAAGGTGGACATTCCACTGAAGCTTTCTTT.

This clone was observed at least ten times. This chain links TRBV6-2 or TRBV6-3 with TRBJ1-1; 9 bases line up with TRBD1. The CDR3 length is 16 residues. J gave up 7 bases and V 5 bases, and 14 bases lay outside the gene matches. CDR1 MNHEY and CDR2 SVGEGT come from the germline V gene. The CDR3 reads CASSPGRDRVYVEAFF. For the CDR3, the DNA is TGTGCCAGCAGTCCAGGCCGGGACAGGGTCTACGTTGAAGCTTTCTTT.

This rearrangement joins TRBV6-6 to TRBJ2-2; 9 nucleotides match TRBD1. V was clipped by 6 bases and J by 6 bases; unmatched bases: 8. CDR1 is MNHNY and CDR2 is SVGAGI in the germline V gene (reference sequence). The CDR3 has 15 amino acids. Written as DNA, the CDR3 is TGTGCCAGCAGGCGCCGGGACAGGGACGCCGGGGAGCTGTTTTTT. Translation gives CASRRRDRDAGELFF.

The gene calls are TRBV7-2 and TRBJ2-5; 8 nucleotides line up with TRBD2. CDR3 length: 15 residues. The germline V gene has CDR1 SGHTA and CDR2 FQGNSA. The J segment lost 2 bases and the V segment lost 3 bases, leaving 5 bases of the junction unmatched. The CDR3 nucleotides read TGTGCCAGCAGCTTCGGGGGGGGCAGGCAAGAGACCCAGTACTTC. This gives the protein CASSFGGGRQETQYF.